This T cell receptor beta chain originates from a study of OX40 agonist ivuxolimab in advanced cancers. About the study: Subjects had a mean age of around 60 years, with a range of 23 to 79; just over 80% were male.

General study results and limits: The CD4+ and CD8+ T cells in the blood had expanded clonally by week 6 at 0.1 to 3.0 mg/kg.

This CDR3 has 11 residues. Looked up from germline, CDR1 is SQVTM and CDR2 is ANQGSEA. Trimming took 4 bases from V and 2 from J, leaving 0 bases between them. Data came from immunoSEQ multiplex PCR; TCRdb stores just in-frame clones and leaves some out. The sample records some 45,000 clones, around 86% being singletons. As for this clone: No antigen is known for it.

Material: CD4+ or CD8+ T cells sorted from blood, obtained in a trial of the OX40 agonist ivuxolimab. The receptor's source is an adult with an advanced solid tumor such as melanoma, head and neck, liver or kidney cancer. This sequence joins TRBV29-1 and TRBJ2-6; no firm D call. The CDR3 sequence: CSVAGANVLTF. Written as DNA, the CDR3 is TGCAGCGTTGCTGGGGCCAACGTCCTGACTTTC.